This T cell receptor beta chain was identified during a study of blood T cell repertoires in COVID-19. As for the study in general: From T cells, B-cell-depleted T cells, or PBMCs came the material, which was cDNA or gDNA.

The CDR3 extends over 12 amino acids. Deletions cut 0 bases from V and 8 bases from J, with 9 bases between. Per the germline V gene, CDR1 is SGHNT and CDR2 is YYREEE (reference sequence). As processed by the authors: The assay estimated nucleated cells by amplifying reference gene primers. Only in-frame clones appear in the TCRdb table, and some are missing; sequencing was by immunoSEQ multiplex PCR. The D gene and trimming were derived from the DNA, and the V and J assignments and clone size from that table. The profile shows tens of thousands of clones, roughly 86% of them singletons. The V gene is TRBV5-4, the J gene TRBJ2-7; tentatively, D is TRBD2 (6 bases). This clonotype was obtained from a man aged 45-60 years with active COVID-19. The sample consisted of peripheral blood. The chain's CDR3 is CASSLAGGKQYF. CDR3 nucleotides: TGTGCCAGCAGCTTGGCCGGAGGGAAGCAGTACTTC.